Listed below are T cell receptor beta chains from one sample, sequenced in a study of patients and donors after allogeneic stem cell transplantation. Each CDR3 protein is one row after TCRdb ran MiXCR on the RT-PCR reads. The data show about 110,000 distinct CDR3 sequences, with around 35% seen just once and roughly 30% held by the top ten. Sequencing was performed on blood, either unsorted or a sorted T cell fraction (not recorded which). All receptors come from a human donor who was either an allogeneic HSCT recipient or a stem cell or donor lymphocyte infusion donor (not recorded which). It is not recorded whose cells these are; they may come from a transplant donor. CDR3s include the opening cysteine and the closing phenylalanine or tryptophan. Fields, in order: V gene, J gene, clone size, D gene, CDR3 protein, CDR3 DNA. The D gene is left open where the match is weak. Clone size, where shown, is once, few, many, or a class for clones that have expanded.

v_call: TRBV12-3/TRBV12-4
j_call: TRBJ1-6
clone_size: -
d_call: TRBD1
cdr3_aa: CASRLQGAGSPLHF
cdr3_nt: TGTGCCAGCAGACTCCAGGGGGCGGGTTCACCCCTCCACTTT

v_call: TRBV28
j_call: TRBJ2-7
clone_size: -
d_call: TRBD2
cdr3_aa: CASSPSGTIYEQYF
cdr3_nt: TGTGCCAGCAGTCCCTCCGGGACTATCTACGAGCAGTACTTC

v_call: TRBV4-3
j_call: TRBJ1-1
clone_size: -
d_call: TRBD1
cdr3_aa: CASSLGTGVRNTEAFF
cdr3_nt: TGCGCCAGCAGCCTAGGGACAGGGGTGAGGAACACTGAAGCTTTCTTT

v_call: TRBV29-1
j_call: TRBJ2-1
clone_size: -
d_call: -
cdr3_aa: CSVSSAFYNEQFF
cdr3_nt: TGCAGCGTGTCTAGCGCCTTCTACAATGAGCAGTTCTTC

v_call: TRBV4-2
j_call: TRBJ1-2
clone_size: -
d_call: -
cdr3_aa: CASSQAPNYGYTF
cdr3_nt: TGTGCCAGCAGCCAAGCCCCTAACTATGGCTACACCTTC

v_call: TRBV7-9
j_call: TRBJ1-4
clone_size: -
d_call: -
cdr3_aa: CASSLTGAPEKLFF
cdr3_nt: TGTGCCAGCAGCTTGACGGGGGCGCCCGAAAAACTGTTTTTT

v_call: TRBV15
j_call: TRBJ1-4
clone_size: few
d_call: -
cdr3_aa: CATSSSVDEKLFF
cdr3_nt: TGTGCCACCAGCAGTTCGGTAGATGAAAAACTGTTTTTT

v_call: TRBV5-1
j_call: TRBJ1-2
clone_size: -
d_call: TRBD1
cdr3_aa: CASSLMTGLDYGYTF
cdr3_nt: TGCGCCAGCAGCTTGATGACAGGGCTGGACTATGGCTACACCTTC

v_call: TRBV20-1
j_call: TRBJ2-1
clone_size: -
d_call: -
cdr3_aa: CRLISTVNEQFF
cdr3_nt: TGCAGACTGATTTCGACAGTCAATGAGCAGTTCTTC

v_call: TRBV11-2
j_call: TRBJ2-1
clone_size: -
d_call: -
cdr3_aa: CASSLLPGSSYNEQFF
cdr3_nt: TGTGCCAGCAGCCTATTGCCCGGGAGCTCCTACAATGAGCAGTTCTTC

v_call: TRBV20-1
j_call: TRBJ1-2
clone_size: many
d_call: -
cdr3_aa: CSARAQLQHYGYTF
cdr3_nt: TGCAGTGCTAGAGCTCAACTACAACACTATGGCTACACCTTC

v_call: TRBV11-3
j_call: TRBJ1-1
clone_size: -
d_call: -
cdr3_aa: CASSLNQGTEAFF
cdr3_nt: TGTGCCAGCAGCTTAAACCAGGGGACTGAAGCTTTCTTT

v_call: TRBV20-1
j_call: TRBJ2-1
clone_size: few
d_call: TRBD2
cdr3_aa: CSASTSGYNEQFF
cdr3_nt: TGCAGTGCTAGCACTAGCGGATACAATGAGCAGTTCTTC

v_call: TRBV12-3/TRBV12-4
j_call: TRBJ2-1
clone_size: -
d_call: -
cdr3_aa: CASSPPRTVNEQFF
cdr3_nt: TGTGCCAGCAGCCCCCCCCGGACAGTTAATGAGCAGTTCTTC

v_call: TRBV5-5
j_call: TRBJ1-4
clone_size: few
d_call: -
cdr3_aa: CASSLRAHNEKLFF
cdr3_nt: TGTGCCAGCAGCCTCCGGGCCCATAATGAAAAACTGTTTTTT

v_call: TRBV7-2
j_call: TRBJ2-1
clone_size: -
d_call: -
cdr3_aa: CASSLASLAEYNEQFF
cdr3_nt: TGTGCCAGCAGCTTGGCGTCCCTAGCTGAATACAATGAGCAGTTCTTC

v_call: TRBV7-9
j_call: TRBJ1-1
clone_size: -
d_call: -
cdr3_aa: CASSSRVVTEAFF
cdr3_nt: TGTGCCAGCAGCAGCAGGGTGGTCACTGAAGCTTTCTTT

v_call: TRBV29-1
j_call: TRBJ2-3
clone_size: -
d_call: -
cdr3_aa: CSVGRGAEHTDTQYF
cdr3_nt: TGCAGCGTGGGAAGGGGGGCTGAACACACAGATACGCAGTATTTT

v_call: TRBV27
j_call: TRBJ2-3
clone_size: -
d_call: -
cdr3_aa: CASTPTAVTDTQYF
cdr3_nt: TGTGCCAGCACCCCGACTGCAGTCACAGATACGCAGTATTTT

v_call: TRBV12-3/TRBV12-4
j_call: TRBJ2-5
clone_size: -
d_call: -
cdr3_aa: CASRSWTDSQETQYF
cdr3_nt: TGTGCCAGCAGGTCCTGGACAGATTCTCAAGAGACCCAGTACTTC